This T cell receptor (beta chain) was obtained from a study of T-cell reconstitution after alpha-beta-depleted transplantation in children. This clonotype has a handful of counts. Per the germline V gene, CDR1 is MNHEY and CDR2 is SMNVEV (reference sequence). V lost 6 bases and J lost 0, with 17 bases in between. The CDR3 is 16 residues long. A library of TCRbeta sequences, prepared with unique molecular identifiers, was generated. MiXCR, run by TCRdb on the PCR reads, gives a single entry per CDR3 protein. The sample lists about 340,000 distinct CDR3 sequences, approximately 10% occurring once. The sequenced sample was PBMCs from the stem cell graft donor, obtained from the stem cell graft. The sequence derives from a human donor who donated a stem cell graft to a child with acute lymphoblastic leukemia. The rearrangement joins TRBV27 to TRBJ2-5; tentative D call: TRBD2 (6 bases). The CDR3 DNA sequence: TGTGCCAGCAGCCGGGGAGCTAGCGAGTACCAAGAGACCCAGTACTTC. This gives the protein CASSRGASEYQETQYF.